The 2 T cell receptor beta chains presented below share a single source sample, sequenced in a study of graft-versus-host responses after intestinal transplantation. The data were produced by immunoSEQ multiplex PCR, yet TCRdb's version contains in-frame clones alone and is incomplete. The sample has more than 95,000 clones; 90% are singletons. Their recognized antigens are unknown. The sample in question was unstimulated CD4+ T cells sorted from spleen or lymph node cells, obtained before intestinal transplant. The receptors originated from a human donor who received an intestinal transplant.

In this sample, this clone turned up once. V gene TRBV5-1 combines with J gene TRBJ1-1, with TRBD1 matching over 7 bases. Losses at the gene ends were 4 bases for V and 3 bases for J; bases not matched to a gene: 6. This CDR3 region has 14 residues. The germline V gene has CDR1 SGHRS and CDR2 YFSETQ. Here the CDR3 DNA reads TGCGCCAGCAGCGCGCGACAGGGAGACACTGAAGCTTTCTTT. Its translation: CASSARQGDTEAFF.

This clone is a singleton in its sample. The chain employs TRBV5-1 and TRBJ1-6, with D unresolved. From germline, CDR1 is SGHRS and CDR2 YFSETQ. There are 12 residues in the CDR3. Deletions cut 1 base from V and 8 bases from J, with 4 bases between. This chain's CDR3 is CASSLRDSPLHF. CDR3 DNA: TGCGCCAGCAGCTTGCGAGATTCACCCCTCCACTTT.